The 8 T cell receptor beta chains below come from one sample, sequenced in a study of T cell repertoires in cytomegalovirus infection. No antigen has been assigned to these receptors. TCRdb used MiXCR to reprocess the reads, holding one entry per CDR3 protein. The table has about 700,000 distinct CDR3 sequences, roughly 36% seen once. The sequences come from cultured PBMCs, collected from culture after CMV antigen stimulation. These receptors were collected from a human donor in good health (CMV status not recorded). Some clones in this sample may be carry-over from other donors' samples.

This clonotype was detected only once. The CDR3: CASSPQGGKQPQHF. The CDR3 bases are TGTGCCAGCAGTCCGCAGGGAGGGAAGCAGCCCCAGCATTTT. The chain uses TRBV6-2 or TRBV6-3 and TRBJ1-5, with a weak D call TRBD1 (5 bases). The CDR3 is made up of 14 amino acids. V shed 5 bases and J shed 7 bases, with 15 bases lying between them. CDR1 and CDR2 (germline): MNHEY, SVGEGT.

This clonotype was picked up a small number of times. This chain uses TRBV7-6 with TRBJ2-5, with unresolved D. Deletions cut 6 bases from V and 1 base from J, with 15 bases between. CDR1 and CDR2 (germline): SGHVS, FNYEAQ. This CDR3 has 15 amino acids. CDR3 bases: TGTGCCAGCAGTATATATTTGGACCTCCAAGAGACCCAGTACTTC. Translation gives CASSIYLDLQETQYF.

The V call is TRBV11-2, the J call TRBJ2-5, with D perhaps TRBD2 (5 bases). From germline, CDR1 is SGHAT and CDR2 FQNNGV. The CDR3 sequence is 12 residues long. Trimming shortened V by 8 bases and J by 4 bases, and 11 bases separated the two germline ends. This CDR3 reads CASSGSGETQYF. CDR3 coding DNA: TGTGCCAGCTCGGGATCTGGAGAGACCCAGTACTTC.

This clonotype was seen a handful of times. This sequence joins TRBV12-3 or TRBV12-4 and TRBJ1-4, with TRBD1 matching 8 bases. This CDR3 comprises 14 residues. The J segment lost 8 bases and the V segment lost 6 bases, leaving 8 bases of the junction unmatched. The CDR3 DNA reads TGTGCCAGCAGACGAGACAGGGGTCAGGAAAAACTGTTTTTT. It codes for CASRRDRGQEKLFF.

This clonotype has at least ten counts. The rearrangement links TRBV7-2 to TRBJ2-3; 14 nucleotides agree with TRBD2. This CDR3 spans 18 amino acids. Trimming at V came to 2 bases and at J to 4 bases, leaving 8 bases not matched to a gene. Germline CDR1 is SGHTA and CDR2 is FQGNSA. The CDR3 spells CASSLPARLAGGSDTQYF. The CDR3 DNA reads TGTGCCAGCAGCTTACCAGCCCGACTAGCGGGAGGGTCAGATACGCAGTATTTT.

The chain combines TRBV27 with TRBJ2-7; tentatively, D is TRBD2 (5 bases). The V end lost 2 bases, the J end lost 0 bases, and 11 bases lay between the germline ends. The CDR3 spans 15 residues. The germline gives CDR1 MNHEY, CDR2 SMNVEV (reference sequence). The CDR3 bases are TGTGCCAGCAGTTTAAAGAGCGGAACCTCCTACGAGCAGTACTTC. Protein: CASSLKSGTSYEQYF.

V and J are TRBV6-6 and TRBJ1-6; D unresolved. V was cut by 6 bases and J by 5 bases, with 11 bases left in between. In germline, CDR1 is MNHNY, CDR2 SVGAGI (reference sequence). This CDR3 region has 14 residues. In nucleotides, the CDR3 is TGTGCCAGCAGACAACGAAACGATAATTCACCCCTCCACTTT. This translates into CASRQRNDNSPLHF.

This clonotype appeared a few times. This chain joins TRBV7-6 and TRBJ2-1, with a possible D match to TRBD2 (7 bases). The germline V and J ends were trimmed by 2 bases and 9 bases, with 11 bases remaining between them. This CDR3 is 13 amino acids long. Per the germline V gene, CDR1 is SGHVS and CDR2 is FNYEAQ. CDR3 bases: TGTGCCAGCAGCTTACGGGGGGCCGTTGAGCAGTTCTTC. Protein: CASSLRGAVEQFF.